These T cell receptor beta chains were read from a single sample in a study of blood T cells in healthy people across ages. TCRdb ran MiXCR on the 5' RACE reads and lists one entry per CDR3 protein. This table has some 1,000,000 distinct CDR3 sequences, less than 25% appearing once. Separately, the same data were catalogued under a study of T cells of mothers and their children.

Sequencing input: blood. These receptors all come from a girl aged 2 to 9 in good health. The CDR3 runs from the conserved cysteine through the conserved F or W. D genes are given only for firm matches.

CDR3 protein,V gene,D gene
CASSGRGSNEQYF,TRBV6-1,NA
CASYPRGGETQYF,TRBV28,NA
CASSQDPTSGRQSTDTQYF,TRBV4-2,TRBD2
CASSEERGPTGANVLTF,TRBV12-3/TRBV12-4,TRBD2
CSAVTEYGYTF,TRBV29-1,NA
CASSTYGANVLTF,TRBV5-1,NA
CASSVSGGGVGITDTQYF,TRBV9,TRBD2
CASSQDSGTDTQYF,TRBV4-3,NA
CASSQDRTSSNEQFF,TRBV12-3/TRBV12-4,TRBD2
CACKSRYEQYF,TRBV27,NA
CSARDLGQLRPQYF,TRBV20-1,NA
CAISAGQGLNTEAFF,TRBV10-3,NA
CSARDRRLGLTYEQYF,TRBV20-1,NA
CASSLDHRGNEQFF,TRBV7-3,NA
CASSLLSGGPNEHFF,TRBV6-2/TRBV6-3,TRBD2
CASSRHRDPHEAFF,TRBV4-2,NA
CATSRVQAGPNEQFF,TRBV15,TRBD2
CASSPQVSSYEQYF,TRBV25-1,NA
CASSQDNRADRYEQYF,TRBV4-1,NA